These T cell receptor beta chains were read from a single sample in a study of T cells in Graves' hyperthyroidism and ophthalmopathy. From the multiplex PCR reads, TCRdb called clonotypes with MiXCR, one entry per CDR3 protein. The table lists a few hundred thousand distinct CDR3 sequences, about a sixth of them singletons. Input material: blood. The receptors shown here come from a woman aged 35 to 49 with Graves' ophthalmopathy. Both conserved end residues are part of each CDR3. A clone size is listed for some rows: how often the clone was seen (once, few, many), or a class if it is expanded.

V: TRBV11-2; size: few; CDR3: CASSLELSSYNEQFF
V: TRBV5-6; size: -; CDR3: CASSLSISGLYTGELFF
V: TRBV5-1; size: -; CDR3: CASSLGDGQGTIYF
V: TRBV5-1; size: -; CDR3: CASSGPGVANSPLHF
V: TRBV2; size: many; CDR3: CASHRGLNTEAFF
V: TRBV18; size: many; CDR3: CASSRTGLAVTDTQYF
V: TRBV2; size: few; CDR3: CASREQGSGGSYEQYF
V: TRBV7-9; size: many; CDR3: CASRSDRGFLGELFF
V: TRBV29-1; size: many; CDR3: CSVGTSGPYNEQFF
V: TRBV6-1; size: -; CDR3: CASSEWTGSYEQYF
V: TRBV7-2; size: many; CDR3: CASSLFWGGNQPQHF
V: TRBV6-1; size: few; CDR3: CASTYGTVVVVTEAFF
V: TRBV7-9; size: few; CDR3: CASEVGNYGYTF
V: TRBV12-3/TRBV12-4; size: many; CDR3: CASSFSQTWRGTDTQYF
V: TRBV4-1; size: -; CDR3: CASSQDIGRLRAEQYF
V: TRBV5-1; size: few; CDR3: CASSSLGSSYNEQFF
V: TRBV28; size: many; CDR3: CASSSMAGPQETQYF
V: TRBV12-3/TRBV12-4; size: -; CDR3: CASSLAPGWETQYF
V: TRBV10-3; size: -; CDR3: CAISESTRAGTPSELFF
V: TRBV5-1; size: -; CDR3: CASSLVVKGELFF
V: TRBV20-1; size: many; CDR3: CSAVDREFLSNQPQHF
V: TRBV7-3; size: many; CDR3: CASSSSRPDEQFF
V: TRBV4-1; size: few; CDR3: CASSQGTSGIVGELFF
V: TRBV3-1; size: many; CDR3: CASSQETAPSGNTIYF
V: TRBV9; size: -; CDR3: CASSADSGTGYEQFF
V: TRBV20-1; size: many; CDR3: CSAWDIDKNYGYTF
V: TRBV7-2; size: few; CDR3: CASSSPVLAGGNEQFF
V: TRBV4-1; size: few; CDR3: CASSQVSKAETQYF
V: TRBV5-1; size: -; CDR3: CASSLVTGQAIYQETQYF
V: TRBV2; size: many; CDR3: CASKGTTRISTDTQYF
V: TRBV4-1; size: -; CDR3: CASSQVSRDEQYF
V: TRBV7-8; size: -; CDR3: CASSLRGPLRDTQYF
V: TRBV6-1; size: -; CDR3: CASSFASGATGELFF
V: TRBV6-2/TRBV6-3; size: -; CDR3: CASHEAPGANVLTF
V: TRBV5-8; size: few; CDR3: CASSLGAGVVDTQYF
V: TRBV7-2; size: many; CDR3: CASSLGWGGVDRNTIYF
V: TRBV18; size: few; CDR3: CASSQRDGEAFF
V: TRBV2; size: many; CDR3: CASSVDSDSNQPQHF
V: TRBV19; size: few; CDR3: CASSVGAGTRTYEQYF
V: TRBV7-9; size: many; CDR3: CASSWDGVRAFF
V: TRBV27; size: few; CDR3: CASRNLGGAKNIQYF
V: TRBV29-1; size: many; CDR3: CSVHDRGSYEQYF
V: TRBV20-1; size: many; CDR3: CSAADSYEQYF
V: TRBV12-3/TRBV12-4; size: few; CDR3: CASSLSGQAPGEQYF
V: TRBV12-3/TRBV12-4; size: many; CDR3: CASSTGFYGYTF
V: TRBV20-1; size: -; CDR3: CSGGGDTQYF
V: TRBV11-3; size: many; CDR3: CASSLDRGEQFF
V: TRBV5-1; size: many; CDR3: CASRLSGLTGELFF
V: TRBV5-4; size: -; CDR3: CASSLFESGELFF
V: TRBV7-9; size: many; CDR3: CASSSPESGGAYEQYF
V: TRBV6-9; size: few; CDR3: CASSLKQGVGNTEAFF
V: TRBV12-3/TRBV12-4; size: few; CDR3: CASRPGQKGKLFF
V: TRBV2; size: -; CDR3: CASNNGAGVYQETQYF